This T cell receptor beta chain was sequenced in a study of T cell repertoires in cytomegalovirus infection. Study-wide context: CMV epitopes that were recently identified and HLA-C-restricted were used alongside well-studied HLA-B-restricted ones. Matching HLA type and CMV infection were both indicated by public TCR beta signatures. Findings and limits, study-wide: The ex vivo response showed dominance by HLA-C-restricted CMV-specific TCR beta clonotypes.

Germline-derived CDR1 and CDR2 are MNHEY and SVGEGT. The CDR3 is 20 amino acids. J gave up 6 bases and V 6 bases, and 21 bases lay outside the gene matches. On this clonotype itself: Its antigen is unidentified.

TCRdb called the reads again in MiXCR, with one record for every CDR3 protein. The sample lists approximately 730,000 distinct CDR3 sequences, 33% seen once, with about 18% in the top ten. The rearrangement uses TRBV6-2 or TRBV6-3 and TRBJ2-1; 12 bases match TRBD2. The specimen comprised cultured PBMCs, sampled from culture after CMV antigen stimulation. This TCR derives from a human donor in good health (CMV status not recorded). Some clones in this sample may be carry-over from other donors' samples. The CDR3 DNA reads TGTGCCAGCAGCCCTGATTGGGCTAGCGGGAGGGTTAAAGGGCGCAATGAGCAGTTCTTC. This gives the protein CASSPDWASGRVKGRNEQFF.